This TCR beta chain was identified during a study of Ad26.COV2.S vaccination and SARS-CoV-2 variants. Turning to the study itself: COV1001, an Ad26.COV2.S trial, supplied this vaccine-arm donor. Each vaccinee took Ad26.COV2.S intramuscularly, once or twice 56 days apart. Study-wide points: Total responses of T cells may have been underestimated by the analyses of TCR breadth and depth.

Specified treatment: roughly 18 received Ad26.COV2.S at low or high dose, single or two shots; 5 received placebo; per-sample allocation not given. Collection of the samples took place on day 63 after the first injection of vaccine or placebo. An adult of 18-55 years in Boston served as donor. Germline V CDR1 and CDR2: MNHNY, SVGAGI (reference sequence). Deletions cut 4 bases from V and 3 bases from J, with 7 bases between. The CDR3 spans 13 residues. With respect to this clone: The antigen is undetermined.

Clones were sequenced by immunoSEQ multiplex PCR, and TCRdb holds only the in-frame ones, with some missing. The sample carries under 550,000 clones, 80% to 95% recorded once. This material consisted of peripheral blood, taken in a trial of Ad26.COV2.S vaccine versus placebo. The sequence was collected from a person between 18 and 65 years old who received the Ad26.COV2.S COVID-19 vaccine or a placebo. This chain links TRBV6-6 with TRBJ1-5; no reliable D call. The chain's CDR3 is CASSFRANQPQHF. As DNA, the CDR3 is TGTGCCAGCAGTTTTAGAGCCAATCAGCCCCAGCATTTT.